This T cell receptor beta chain was captured in a study of blood T cell repertoires in COVID-19. At the level of the study: Collection of acute and convalescent COVID-19 samples took place in the United States, Italy and Spain. The analysed material was cDNA or gDNA that came from T cells, B-cell-depleted T cells, or PBMCs.

V lost 5 bases and J lost 0, with 9 bases in between. The germline CDR1 and CDR2 sequences are SEHNR and FQNEAQ (reference sequence). The CDR3 runs to 14 residues. Under the authors' procedure: Reference gene primer amplification gave nucleated cell count estimates. Sequenced by immunoSEQ multiplex PCR; TCRdb stores in-frame clones only, minus some. Clone size and V and J calls were adopted from that table, with D and trimming inferred from the DNA. Here the sample spans 390,000 or so clones, 90% being singletons. The V and J genes are TRBV7-9 and TRBJ2-3; weak D call: TRBD1 (5 bases). The sequence was obtained from a man aged 18 to 30 with active or convalescent COVID-19. Sequences were obtained from peripheral blood. In DNA, the CDR3 is TGTGCCAGCAGCCCCGACAGAAGCACAGATACGCAGTATTTT. Residues: CASSPDRSTDTQYF.